This T cell receptor (beta chain) was retrieved from a study of CD8 T cells in ankylosing spondylitis (dated by TCRdb to about 2017). Concerning the study at large: The study set out to find disease-linked TCR variants by profiling T cell receptor beta repertoires in ankylosing spondylitis patients and healthy donors. Peripheral blood was sampled, and synovial fluid was also collected from ankylosing spondylitis patients. The full study cohort was made up of 25 ankylosing spondylitis patients and about a hundred healthy donors.

Including cysteine and phenylalanine, the CDR3 has 14 amino acids. Only the CDR3 DNA is retained, 42 bases long and in frame from the first base. V ends up 1 base short and J 4 bases short, with an unmatched junction base count of 0. The germline V gene provides CDR1 MGHRA and CDR2 YSYEKL. In this sample, this clonotype turned up a few times. This receptor's antigen is unknown. No much larger clonotype is one base removed from it; base qualities were not supplied. Instrument used: Illumina HiSeq 2500. TCR beta libraries were prepared by quantitative 5'-RACE with molecular barcodes. Concerning the study's data processing: A new computational method based on a probabilistic model of VDJ rearrangement was used to identify disease-linked TCR variants. TCRdb redid the processing of the public reads, applying fastp at Q25 and MiXCR, and retained in-frame beta chains. Identical CDR3 proteins give one entry, which carries the most common genes and DNA. These V and J calls are TCRdb output, not the study's own analysis. The sample has 340,000 or so distinct CDR3 sequences on record, roughly 14% of them singletons. Jointly, the top ten make up 0.9% to 1.2% of the sample.

The research as a whole found: The disease-linked clones had a CD8+ phenotype and were found at relatively low frequencies in peripheral blood. Some motif variants were previously reported in synovial fluid and blood of reactive arthritis patients, suggesting common disease-initiation mechanisms. Blood from ankylosing spondylitis patients appeared to be characterized by a TCR beta motif composed of several highly homologous amino acid variants. According to the report, matched synovial fluid samples from ankylosing spondylitis patients were significantly enriched for the disease-linked clones.

The chain was built from TRBV4-1 and TRBJ1-4; a stretch of 7 junction bases matches TRBD1. The sequence was obtained from a male donor with ankylosing spondylitis or in good health (not recorded which). The sample was blood, either unsorted or a sorted T cell fraction (not recorded which). The CDR3 corresponds to CASSQGQGNEKLFF. The nucleotides read TGCGCCAGCAGCCAAGGACAGGGTAATGAAAAACTGTTTTTT.